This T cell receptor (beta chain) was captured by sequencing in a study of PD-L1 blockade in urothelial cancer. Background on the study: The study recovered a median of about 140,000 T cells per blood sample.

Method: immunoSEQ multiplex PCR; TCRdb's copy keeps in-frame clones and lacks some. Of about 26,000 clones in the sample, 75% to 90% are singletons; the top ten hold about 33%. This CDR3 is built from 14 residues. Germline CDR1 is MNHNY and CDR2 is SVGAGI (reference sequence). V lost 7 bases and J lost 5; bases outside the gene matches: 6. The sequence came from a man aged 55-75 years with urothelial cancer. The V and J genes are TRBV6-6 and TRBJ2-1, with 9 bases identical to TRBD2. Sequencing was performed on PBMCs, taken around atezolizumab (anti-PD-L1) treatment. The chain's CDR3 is CASNGLATHNEQFF. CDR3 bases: TGTGCCAGCAACGGACTAGCGACCCACAATGAGCAGTTCTTC.